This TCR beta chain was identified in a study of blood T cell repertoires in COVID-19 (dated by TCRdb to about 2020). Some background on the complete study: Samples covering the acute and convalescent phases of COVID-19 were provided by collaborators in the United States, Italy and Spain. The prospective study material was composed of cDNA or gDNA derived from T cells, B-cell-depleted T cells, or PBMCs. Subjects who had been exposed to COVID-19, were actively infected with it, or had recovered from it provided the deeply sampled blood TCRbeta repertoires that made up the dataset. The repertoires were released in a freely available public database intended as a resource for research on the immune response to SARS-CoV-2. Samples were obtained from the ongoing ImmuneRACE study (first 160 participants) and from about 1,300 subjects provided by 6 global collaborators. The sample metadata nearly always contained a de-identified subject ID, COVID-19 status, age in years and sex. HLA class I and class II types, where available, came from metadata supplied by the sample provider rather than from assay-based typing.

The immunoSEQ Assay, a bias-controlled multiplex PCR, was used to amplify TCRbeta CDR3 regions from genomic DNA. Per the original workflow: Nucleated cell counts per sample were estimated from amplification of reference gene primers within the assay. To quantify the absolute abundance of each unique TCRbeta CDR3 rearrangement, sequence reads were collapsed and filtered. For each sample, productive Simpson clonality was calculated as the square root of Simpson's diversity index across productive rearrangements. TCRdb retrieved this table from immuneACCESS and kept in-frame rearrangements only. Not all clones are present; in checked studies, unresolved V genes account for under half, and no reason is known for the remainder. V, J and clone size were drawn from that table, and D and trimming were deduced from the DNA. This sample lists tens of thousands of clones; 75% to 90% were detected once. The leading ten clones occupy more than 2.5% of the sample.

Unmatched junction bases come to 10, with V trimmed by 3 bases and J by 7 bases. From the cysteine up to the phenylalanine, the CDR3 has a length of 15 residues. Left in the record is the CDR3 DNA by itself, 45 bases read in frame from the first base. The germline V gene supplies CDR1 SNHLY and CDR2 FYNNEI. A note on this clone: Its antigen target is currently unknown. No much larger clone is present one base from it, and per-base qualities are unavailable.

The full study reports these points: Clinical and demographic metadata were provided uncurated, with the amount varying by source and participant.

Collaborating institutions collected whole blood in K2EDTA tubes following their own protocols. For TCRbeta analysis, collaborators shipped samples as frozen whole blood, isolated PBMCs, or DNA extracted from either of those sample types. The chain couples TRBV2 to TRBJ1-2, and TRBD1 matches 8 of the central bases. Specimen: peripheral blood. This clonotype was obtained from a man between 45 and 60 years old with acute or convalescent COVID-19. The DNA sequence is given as TGTGCCAGCAGTGAGGAGGCAGGGGGCTTCCTTGGCTACACCTTC. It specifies CASSEEAGGFLGYTF.